Shown below are 10 T cell receptor beta chains from a single sample sequenced in a study of CD8 T cells in ankylosing spondylitis. TCRdb used MiXCR to reprocess the 5' RACE reads, holding one entry per CDR3 protein. The sample records 150,000 or so distinct CDR3 sequences, approximately 20% being singletons. The sample taken for sequencing was blood, either unsorted or a sorted T cell fraction (not recorded which). These receptors were collected from a male donor with ankylosing spondylitis or in good health (not recorded which).

Comment on this clonotype: This may be a read error: a much more frequent sequence differs by one nucleotide. CDR3 in amino acids: CASSFDDFNYDYTF. Here the CDR3 DNA reads TGTGCCAGCAGTTTTGATGATTTCAACTATGACTACACCTTC. This chain uses TRBV28 with TRBJ1-2; D uncertain. This CDR3 region has 14 residues. From germline, CDR1 is MDHEN and CDR2 SYDVKM.

This clonotype was counted only a few times. The V and J genes are TRBV20-1 and TRBJ1-1; D is unresolved. The CDR3 extends over 12 amino acids. Per germline, CDR1 DFQATT and CDR2 SNEGSKA (reference sequence). The CDR3 is CSWAAGGFVTFF. As DNA, the CDR3 is TGCAGCTGGGCAGCAGGAGGCTTTGTGACTTTCTTT.

This rearrangement joins TRBV7-2 to TRBJ1-5; the D gene is possibly TRBD1 (5 bases). Trimming removed 3 bases from V and 6 bases from J, with 15 bases in between. The CDR3 has 15 amino acids. The germline CDR1 and CDR2 sequences are SGHTA and FQGNSA. Here the CDR3 DNA reads TGTGCCAGCAGCTTCCAACCGGGACCAGGTCAGCCCCAGCATTTT. Translation: CASSFQPGPGQPQHF.

The V and J genes are TRBV3-1 and TRBJ1-1; no clear D gene. CDR3 length equals 14 residues. Germline CDR1 is LGHDT and CDR2 is YNNKEL (reference sequence). Between the trimmed V and J ends, which lost 0 bases and 2 bases, there was a span of 7 bases. Here the CDR3 reads CASSQDAVNTEAFF. DNA for the CDR3: TGTGCCAGCAGCCAAGACGCGGTTAACACTGAAGCTTTCTTT.

This clonotype was found many times. The chain carries TRBV5-1 and TRBJ2-2; D uncertain. Germline V gene lookup returns CDR1 SGHRS and CDR2 YFSETQ. The V gene lost 1 base and the J gene lost 1 base, with 5 bases spanning the gap. The CDR3 consists of 14 residues. CDR3 in amino acids: CASSLIQNTGELFF. The CDR3 region has the DNA TGCGCCAGCAGCTTGATACAGAACACCGGGGAGCTGTTTTTT.

This clonotype was detected many times. The chain couples TRBV10-3 to TRBJ2-1, with TRBD2 identical over 8 bases. CDR1 is ENHRY, CDR2 SYGVKD, per germline. V shed 3 bases and J 8 bases; nucleotides not matched to a gene: 6. The CDR3 consists of 14 residues. CDR3 residues: CAISDAAAGDEQFF. CDR3 coding DNA: TGTGCCATCAGTGATGCGGCAGCGGGGGATGAGCAGTTCTTC.

This clonotype was detected many times. The chain couples TRBV20-1 to TRBJ2-1, with D perhaps TRBD2 (5 bases). The CDR3 is 14 residues long. The germline V gene has CDR1 DFQATT and CDR2 SNEGSKA (reference sequence). The germline V and J ends were trimmed by 7 bases and 9 bases, with 22 bases remaining between them. Here the CDR3 DNA reads TGCAGTGTACGGGAAAGGGCCCAAGTTACTGAGCAGTTCTTC. Residues: CSVRERAQVTEQFF.

The chain recombines TRBV7-2 with TRBJ2-7; tentative D call: TRBD1 (5 bases). The germline V and J ends were trimmed by 6 bases and 1 base, with 13 bases remaining between them. From germline, CDR1 is SGHTA and CDR2 FQGNSA. The CDR3 spans 14 residues. CDR3 sequence: CASRSQGGSYEQYF. The CDR3 DNA follows: TGTGCCAGCAGGTCCCAGGGTGGGTCCTACGAGCAGTACTTC.

This clonotype was observed a handful of times. The chain combines TRBV10-2 with TRBJ1-1; D uncertain. V lost 2 bases, J lost 6 bases, and 16 bases lay in between. The CDR3 spans 15 residues. Germline V lookup: CDR1 WSHSY, CDR2 SAAADI. In DNA form, the CDR3 reads TGCGCCAGCAGTGAGCATACGGGTCGATGGGCTGAAGCTTTCTTT. Protein: CASSEHTGRWAEAFF.

This clonotype was detected only a few times. This sequence joins TRBV24-1 and TRBJ2-1, with D possibly TRBD1 on 6 matching bases. The CDR3 runs to 15 residues. Germline V gene data show CDR1 as KGHDR and CDR2 as SFDVKD. V lost 2 bases and J 1 base, leaving 8 bases between the germline ends. The CDR3 DNA reads as TGTGCCACCAGTGATTATCAGGGGTCCTACAATGAGCAGTTCTTC. It specifies CATSDYQGSYNEQFF.